The 18 T cell receptor beta chains below were found in one sample sequenced in a study of T cells in Graves' hyperthyroidism and ophthalmopathy. Amplification yielded TCR beta CDR3 regions, with RNA transcripts as the source. The HTBI primer set drove a first-round RT-PCR of the TCR CDR3. In TCRdb, the multiplex PCR reads were re-called with MiXCR into one record per CDR3 protein. This sample has a few hundred thousand distinct CDR3 sequences, with approximately 14% found just once. The sample was blood. The source is a woman aged 25 to 39 with Graves' ophthalmopathy.

A word on this clonotype: The junction does not match germline at one end; this may be a read error. The rearrangement joins TRBV7-6 to TRBJ2-7; 7 bases agree with TRBD2. The germline V gene encodes CDR1 SGHVS and CDR2 FNYEAQ. The CDR3 length is 14 residues. The CDR3 is CASSLTGGNYEQHF. The CDR3 region has the DNA TGTGCCAGCAGCTTAACGGGGGGAAACTACGAGCAGCACTTC.

V gene TRBV7-3 combines with J gene TRBJ2-2; 8 bases agree with TRBD1. This CDR3 has 16 residues. V shed 5 bases and J 1 base; nucleotides not matched to a gene: 6. Germline V gene sequence: CDR1 SGHTA, CDR2 FQGTGA. For the CDR3, the DNA is TGTGCCAGCAGCCTCCAGGGGGCGCGGAACACCGGGGAGCTGTTTTTT. Translated, it gives CASSLQGARNTGELFF.

This clonotype was observed a few times. A much larger clone differs from this one at a single base, so this may be a read error. J is TRBJ2-7 and V is TRBV7-2; 7 nucleotides align to TRBD2. The CDR3 extends over 15 amino acids. V trimming: 5 bases; J trimming: 6 bases; junction bases outside the gene matches: 13. Per the germline V gene, CDR1 is SGHTA and CDR2 is FQGNSA. Written as DNA, the CDR3 is TGTGCCAGCAGCGTTTCGGGACTACTAACCTGCGAGCAGTACTTC. It encodes CASSVSGLLTCEQYF.

This clonotype was recorded at least ten times. CDR3 sequence: CASSSGQMETQYF. DNA for the CDR3: TGTGCCAGCAGCTCGGGACAGATGGAGACCCAGTACTTC. V usage is TRBV28 and J usage is TRBJ2-5; 7 bases line up with TRBD1. Germline CDR1 and CDR2: MDHEN and SYDVKM. CDR3 length: 13 amino acids. The J segment lost 5 bases and the V segment lost 6 bases, leaving 6 bases of the junction unmatched.

The rearrangement uses TRBV6-2 or TRBV6-3 and TRBJ2-7, with 11 nucleotides matching TRBD2. CDR3 size: 16 residues. Germline CDR1 reads MNHEY; CDR2 reads SVGEGT. V trimming: 5 bases; J trimming: 9 bases; junction bases outside the gene matches: 15. CDR3 protein: CASSLQLAGAPLRQYF. The DNA for the CDR3 is TGTGCCAGCAGTCTCCAACTAGCGGGGGCCCCTCTGCGGCAGTACTTC.

This clonotype was recorded at least ten times. This rearrangement joins TRBV11-2 to TRBJ2-1; possibly TRBD2 for D (6 bases). Trimming pared 5 bases from V and 0 bases from J, leaving 14 bases between. The CDR3 length is 16 residues. The germline V gene has CDR1 SGHAT and CDR2 FQNNGV. In nucleotides, the CDR3 is TGTGCCAGCAGCGTGCCAGGAGGGATCTCCTACAATGAGCAGTTCTTC. Translated, it gives CASSVPGGISYNEQFF. Using reference TRBV11-2 and TRBJ2-1 for the parts outside the CDR3, the full variable domain is EAGVAQSPRYKIIEKRQSVAFWCNPISGHATLYWYQQILGQGPKLLIQFQNNGVVDDSQLPKDRFSAERLKGVDSTLKIQPAKLEDSAVYLCASSVPGGISYNEQFFGPGTRLTVL.

This clonotype was counted at least ten times. The chain is built from TRBV20-1 and TRBJ2-7, with unresolved D. V was trimmed by 5 bases and J by 3 bases, leaving 11 bases between them. Germline assignment: CDR1 DFQATT and CDR2 SNEGSKA (reference sequence). This CDR3 contains 12 residues. CDR3 nucleotide sequence: TGCAGTGCTTCGGACGGCCTCTACGAGCAGTACTTC. It translates to CSASDGLYEQYF.

This clonotype has only a few counts. The rearrangement uses TRBV6-1 and TRBJ2-1, with TRBD1 matching over 7 bases. The CDR3 sequence is 15 residues long. The germline V gene has CDR1 MNHNS and CDR2 SASEGT. Trimming removed 5 bases from V and 4 bases from J; junction bases left unmatched: 8. The DNA of the CDR3 is TGTGCCAGCAGTCCGCCTCCGGGACAGTACAATGAGCAGTTCTTC. Translating it yields CASSPPPGQYNEQFF.

The sample holds many counts of this clonotype. The V call is TRBV29-1, the J call TRBJ1-2; weak D call: TRBD1 (5 bases). Per the germline V gene, CDR1 is SQVTM and CDR2 is ANQGSEA. The germline V and J ends were trimmed by 5 bases and 0 bases, with 13 bases remaining between them. The CDR3 spans 14 residues. This chain's CDR3 is CSVSPGPPNYGYTF. Written as DNA, the CDR3 is TGCAGCGTTTCCCCAGGGCCACCTAACTATGGCTACACCTTC.

This clonotype was seen ten or more times. The chain employs TRBV28 and TRBJ1-2; 9 nucleotides line up with TRBD1. The J segment lost 4 bases and the V segment lost 2 bases, leaving 11 bases of the junction unmatched. Germline V lookup: CDR1 MDHEN, CDR2 SYDVKM. The CDR3 runs to 17 residues. CDR3 sequence: CASSLGPRTGEGYGYTF. CDR3 nucleotide sequence: TGTGCCAGCAGTTTAGGGCCCCGGACAGGGGAAGGCTATGGCTACACCTTC.

The J gene is TRBJ2-2, the V gene TRBV15; 8 nucleotides agree with TRBD2. The CDR3 loop spans 20 amino acids. Germline assignment: CDR1 LNHNV and CDR2 YYDKDF (reference sequence). V was pared by 0 bases and J by 2 bases, with 14 bases of the junction left unmatched. The CDR3 region has the DNA TGTGCCACCAGCAGAGAGGGATGGGGTATGAGCGGGGGCAACACCGGGGAGCTGTTTTTT. Its protein is CATSREGWGMSGGNTGELFF.

CDR3 sequence: CSATTSGGAETQYF. The CDR3 DNA is TGCAGTGCTACCACTAGCGGGGGGGCGGAGACCCAGTACTTC. The V and J genes are TRBV20-1 and TRBJ2-5; 13 bases match TRBD2. V was pared by 4 bases and J by 5 bases, with 4 bases of the junction left unmatched. The length of the CDR3 is 14 residues. Germline V gives CDR1 DFQATT, CDR2 SNEGSKA (reference sequence).

This clonotype was seen ten or more times. The V gene is TRBV7-9, the J gene TRBJ1-4, with TRBD1 matching 7 bases. Germline V gene lookup returns CDR1 SEHNR and CDR2 FQNEAQ (reference sequence). V gave up 5 bases and J gave up 5 bases; unmatched junction bases: 8. This CDR3 contains 15 residues. The CDR3 loop reads CASSPPGTVNEKLFF. CDR3 nucleotides: TGTGCCAGCAGCCCCCCCGGGACAGTAAATGAAAAACTGTTTTTT.

This clonotype was seen ten or more times. The J gene is TRBJ1-1, the V gene TRBV9; no reliable D call. The germline CDR1 and CDR2 sequences are SGDLS and YYNGEE. Trimming left V 7 bases short and J 3 bases short, with 10 bases between. CDR3 size: 12 residues. The CDR3 DNA sequence: TGTGCCAGCGGACGTCCGGACACTGAAGCTTTCTTT. Translated: CASGRPDTEAFF.

There are many counts of this clonotype. CDR3 region: CASSLSDTRNGNTEAFF. The CDR3 DNA follows: TGTGCCAGCAGTTTATCGGACACTAGAAATGGGAACACTGAAGCTTTCTTT. The V call is TRBV28, the J call TRBJ1-1, with a tentative D call TRBD1 (5 bases). Trimming cost V 1 base and J 1 base, with 16 bases left between them. This CDR3 region has 17 residues. The germline CDR1 and CDR2 sequences are MDHEN and SYDVKM.

This clonotype showed up many times. V usage is TRBV11-3 and J usage is TRBJ2-7; D is unresolved. CDR3 length: 14 amino acids. CDR1 SGHNT and CDR2 YENEEA come from the germline V gene. Trimming stripped 3 bases from V and 0 bases from J, with 9 bases between. The CDR3 loop reads CASSFAENSYEQYF. The CDR3, as DNA: TGTGCCAGCAGCTTCGCAGAGAACTCCTACGAGCAGTACTTC.

With regard to this clonotype: Since a much larger clone is just one base distant, this may be a read error. V usage is TRBV28 and J usage is TRBJ1-2; a weak D match, TRBD1 (6 bases). CDR3 size: 14 residues. Germline CDR1 is MDHEN and CDR2 is SYDVKM. The germline V and J ends were trimmed by 3 bases and 13 bases, with 21 bases remaining between them. CDR3 sequence: CASSLVYRERSCTF. In DNA, the CDR3 is TGTGCCAGCAGTTTGGTCTACAGGGAGCGAAGCTGCACCTTC.

In its sample, this clonotype was seen many times. This chain joins TRBV20-1 and TRBJ1-1, with a tentative D call TRBD1 (5 bases). Germline assignment: CDR1 DFQATT and CDR2 SNEGSKA (reference sequence). The CDR3 length is 15 residues. V was clipped by 0 bases and J by 6 bases, with 17 bases between them. This CDR3 is CSARDRGVFRAEAFF. The CDR3 DNA follows: TGCAGTGCTAGAGATAGGGGAGTTTTTCGAGCTGAAGCTTTCTTT.